This T cell receptor (beta chain) was retrieved from a study of OX40 agonist ivuxolimab in advanced cancers. The V end lost 6 bases, the J end lost 1 base, and 16 bases lay between the germline ends. Germline CDR1 is SGHAT and CDR2 is FQNNGV. CDR3 length: 16 residues. Sequencing used immunoSEQ multiplex PCR; TCRdb keeps in-frame clones, though not all of them. Altogether 30,000 to 45,000 clones are present, less than 90% being singletons, with the ten largest covering 4%. This clone has just one count. The chain uses TRBV11-2 and TRBJ2-4, with a weak D call TRBD1 (6 bases). This specimen consisted of CD4+ or CD8+ T cells sorted from blood, obtained in a trial of the OX40 agonist ivuxolimab. The origin of this receptor is an adult with an advanced solid tumor such as melanoma, head and neck, liver or kidney cancer. CDR3 coding DNA: TGTGCCAGCAGTAGATTTGGTCAGGGGGCCAAAAACATTCAGTACTTC. As protein: CASSRFGQGAKNIQYF.